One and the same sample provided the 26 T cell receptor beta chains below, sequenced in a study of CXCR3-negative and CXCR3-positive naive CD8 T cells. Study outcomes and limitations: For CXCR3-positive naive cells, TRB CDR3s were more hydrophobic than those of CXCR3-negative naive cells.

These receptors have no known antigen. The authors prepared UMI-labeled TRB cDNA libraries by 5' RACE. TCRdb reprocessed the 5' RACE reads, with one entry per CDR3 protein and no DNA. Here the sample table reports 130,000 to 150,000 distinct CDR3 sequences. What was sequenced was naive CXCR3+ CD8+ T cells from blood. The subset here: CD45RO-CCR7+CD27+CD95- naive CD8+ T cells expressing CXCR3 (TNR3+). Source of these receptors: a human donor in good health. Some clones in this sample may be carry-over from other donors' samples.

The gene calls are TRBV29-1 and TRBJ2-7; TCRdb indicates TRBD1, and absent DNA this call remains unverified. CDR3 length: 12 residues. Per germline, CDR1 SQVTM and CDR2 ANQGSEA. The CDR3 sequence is CSVDPGNGEQYF.

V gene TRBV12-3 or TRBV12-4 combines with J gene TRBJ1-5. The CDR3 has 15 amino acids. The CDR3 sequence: CASSFGLRSNQPQHF.

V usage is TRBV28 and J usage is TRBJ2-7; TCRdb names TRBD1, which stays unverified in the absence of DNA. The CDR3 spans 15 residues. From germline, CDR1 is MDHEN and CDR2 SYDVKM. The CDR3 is CASSLEGGSPYEQYF.

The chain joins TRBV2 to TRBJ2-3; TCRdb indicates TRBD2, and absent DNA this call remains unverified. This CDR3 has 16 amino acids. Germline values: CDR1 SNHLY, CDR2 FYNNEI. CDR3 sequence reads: CASSEAAGGQADTQYF.

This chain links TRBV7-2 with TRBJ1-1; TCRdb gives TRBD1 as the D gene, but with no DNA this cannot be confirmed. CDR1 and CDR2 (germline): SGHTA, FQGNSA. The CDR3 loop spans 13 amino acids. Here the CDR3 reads CASRSGGSTEAFF.

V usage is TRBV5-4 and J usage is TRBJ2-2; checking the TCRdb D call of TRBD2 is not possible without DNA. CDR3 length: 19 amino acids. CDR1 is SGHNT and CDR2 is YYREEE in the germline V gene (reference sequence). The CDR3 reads CASSLPLGASGTNTGELFF.

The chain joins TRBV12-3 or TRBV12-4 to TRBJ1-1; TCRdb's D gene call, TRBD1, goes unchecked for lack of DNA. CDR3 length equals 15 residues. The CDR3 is CASSSIDRGDTEAFF.

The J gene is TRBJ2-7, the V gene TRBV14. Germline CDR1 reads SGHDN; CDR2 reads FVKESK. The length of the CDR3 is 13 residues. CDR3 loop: CASSLRTVHGQYF.

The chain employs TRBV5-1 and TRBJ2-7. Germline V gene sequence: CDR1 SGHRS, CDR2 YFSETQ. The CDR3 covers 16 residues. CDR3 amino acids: CASSLDSHAYSYEQYF.

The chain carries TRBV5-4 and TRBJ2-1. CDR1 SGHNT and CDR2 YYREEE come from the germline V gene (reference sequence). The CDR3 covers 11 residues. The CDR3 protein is CASSFNNEQFF.

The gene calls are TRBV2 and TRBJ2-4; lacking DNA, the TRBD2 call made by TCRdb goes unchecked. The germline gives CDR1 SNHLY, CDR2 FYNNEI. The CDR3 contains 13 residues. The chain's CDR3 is CASSGKGENIQYF.

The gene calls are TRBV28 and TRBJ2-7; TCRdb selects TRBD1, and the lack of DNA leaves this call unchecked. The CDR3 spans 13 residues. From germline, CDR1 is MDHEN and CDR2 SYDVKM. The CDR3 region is CASRMTGGYEQYF. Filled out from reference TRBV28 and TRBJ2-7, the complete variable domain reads DVKVTQSSRYLVKRTGEKVFLECVQDMDHENMFWYRQDPGLGLRLIYFSYDVKMKEKGDIPEGYSVSREKKERFSLILESASTNQTSMYLCASRMTGGYEQYFGPGTRLTVT.

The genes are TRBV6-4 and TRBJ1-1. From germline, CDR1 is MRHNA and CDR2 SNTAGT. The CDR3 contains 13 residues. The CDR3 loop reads CASSEAANTEAFF.

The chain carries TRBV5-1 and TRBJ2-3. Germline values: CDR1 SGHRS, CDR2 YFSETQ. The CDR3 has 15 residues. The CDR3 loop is CASSLVGGFTDTQYF.

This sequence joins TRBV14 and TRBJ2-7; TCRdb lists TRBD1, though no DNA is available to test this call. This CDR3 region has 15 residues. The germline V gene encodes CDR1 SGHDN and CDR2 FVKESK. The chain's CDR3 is CASSQVGGQTYEQYF.

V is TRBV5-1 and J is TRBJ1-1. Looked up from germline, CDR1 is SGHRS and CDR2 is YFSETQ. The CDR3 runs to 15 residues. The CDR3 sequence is CASSAEEGRETEAFF.

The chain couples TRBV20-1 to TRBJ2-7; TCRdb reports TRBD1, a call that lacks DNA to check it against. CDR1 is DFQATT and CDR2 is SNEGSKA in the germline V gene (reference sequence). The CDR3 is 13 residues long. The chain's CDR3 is CSARGDSSYEQYF.

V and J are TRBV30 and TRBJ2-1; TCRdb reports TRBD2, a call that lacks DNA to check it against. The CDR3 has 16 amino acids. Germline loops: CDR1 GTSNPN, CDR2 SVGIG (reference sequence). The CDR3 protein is CAWSDQREFSYNEQFF.

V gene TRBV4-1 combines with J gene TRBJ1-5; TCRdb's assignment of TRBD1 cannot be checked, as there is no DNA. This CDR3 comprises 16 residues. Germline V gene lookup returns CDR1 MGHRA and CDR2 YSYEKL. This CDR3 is CASSLMTGDSNQPQHF.

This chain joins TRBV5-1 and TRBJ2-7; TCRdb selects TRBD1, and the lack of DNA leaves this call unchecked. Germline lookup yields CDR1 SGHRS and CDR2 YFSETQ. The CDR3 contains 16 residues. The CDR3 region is CASSLFPGTSSYEQYF.

CDR3 region: CASRETSGGPDTQYF. The chain joins TRBV2 to TRBJ2-3; TCRdb's assignment of TRBD2 cannot be checked, as there is no DNA. In germline, CDR1 is SNHLY, CDR2 FYNNEI. The CDR3 totals 15 residues.

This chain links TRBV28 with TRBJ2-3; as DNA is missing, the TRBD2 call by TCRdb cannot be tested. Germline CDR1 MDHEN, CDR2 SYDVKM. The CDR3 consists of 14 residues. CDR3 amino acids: CASRGLEVTDTQYF.

The CDR3 sequence: CASSQDFGTDTNEKLFF. The rearrangement joins TRBV14 to TRBJ1-4; TCRdb's assignment of TRBD1 cannot be checked, as there is no DNA. Germline V gives CDR1 SGHDN, CDR2 FVKESK. This CDR3 has 17 amino acids.

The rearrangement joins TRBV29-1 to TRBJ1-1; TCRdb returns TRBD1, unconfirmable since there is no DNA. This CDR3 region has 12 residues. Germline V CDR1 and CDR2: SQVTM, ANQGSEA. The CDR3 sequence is CSVDTRDTEAFF.

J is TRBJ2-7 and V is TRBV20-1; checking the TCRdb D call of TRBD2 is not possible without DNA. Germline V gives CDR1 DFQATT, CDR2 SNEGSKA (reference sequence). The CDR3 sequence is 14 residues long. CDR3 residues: CSGFDGGSAYEQYF.

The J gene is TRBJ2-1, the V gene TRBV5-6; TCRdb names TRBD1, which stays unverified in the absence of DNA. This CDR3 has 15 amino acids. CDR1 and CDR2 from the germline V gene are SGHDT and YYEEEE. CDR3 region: CASSLDRGPYNEQFF.